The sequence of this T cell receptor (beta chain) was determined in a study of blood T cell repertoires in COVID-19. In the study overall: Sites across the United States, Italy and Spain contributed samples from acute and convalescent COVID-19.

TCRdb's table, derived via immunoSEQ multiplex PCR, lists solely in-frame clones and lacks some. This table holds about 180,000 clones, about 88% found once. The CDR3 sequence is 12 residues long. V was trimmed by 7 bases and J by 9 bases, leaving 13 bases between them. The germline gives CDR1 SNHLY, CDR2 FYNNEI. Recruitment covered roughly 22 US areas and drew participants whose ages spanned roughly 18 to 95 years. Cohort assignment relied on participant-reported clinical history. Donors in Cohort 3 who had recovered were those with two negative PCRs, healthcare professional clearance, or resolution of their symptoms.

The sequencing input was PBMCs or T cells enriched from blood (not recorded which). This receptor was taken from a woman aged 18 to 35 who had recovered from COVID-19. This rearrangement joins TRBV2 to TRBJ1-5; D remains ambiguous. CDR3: CASKEALGPQHF. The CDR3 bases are TGTGCCAGCAAGGAGGCCTTAGGGCCCCAGCATTTT.